Below are 15 T cell receptor beta chains sequenced from a single sample in a study of T cell repertoires in cytomegalovirus infection. TCRdb re-called the reads through MiXCR, storing one row per CDR3 protein. The sample includes around 550,000 distinct CDR3 sequences, around 27% of them seen just once. Sequenced sample: PBMCs. The receptors were gathered from a human donor in good health (CMV status not recorded). Some clones in this sample may be carry-over from other donors' samples.

This clonotype was counted at least ten times. This rearrangement joins TRBV7-7 to TRBJ2-5, with D unclear. Germline assignment: CDR1 SSHAT and CDR2 FNYEAQ (reference sequence). V was shortened by 5 bases and J by 5 bases, with 18 bases between the two germline ends. This CDR3 is built from 15 residues. As DNA, the CDR3 is TGTGCCAGCAGCCCTCCTAATGGCCCGGGCGAGACCCAGTACTTC. As protein: CASSPPNGPGETQYF.

There are many counts of this clonotype. The genes are TRBV6-2 or TRBV6-3 and TRBJ1-1; D may be TRBD1 (6 bases). Germline V gene lookup returns CDR1 MNHEY and CDR2 SVGEGT. The CDR3 spans 15 residues. Trimming took off 5 bases at V and 6 bases at J, with 19 bases between the two ends. In DNA form, the CDR3 reads TGTGCCAGCAGTCCCGATGACGGGACATTCTCTGAAGCTTTCTTT. The encoded protein is CASSPDDGTFSEAFF.

On this clonotype: The junction shows a germline mismatch at one end, possibly a read error. The rearrangement joins TRBV7-8 to TRBJ1-6, with 11 bases that match TRBD1. The length of the CDR3 is 16 residues. CDR1 is SGHVS, CDR2 FQNEAQ, per germline. The CDR3 DNA is TGTGCCAGCAGCTACTCCGGGACAGGGGGTAATTCACCCCCCCACTTT. It specifies CASSYSGTGGNSPPHF.

The rearrangement uses TRBV28 and TRBJ1-2; 10 bases agree with TRBD1. CDR3 length equals 17 residues. V shed 5 bases and J 5 bases; nucleotides not matched to a gene: 14. The germline V gene has CDR1 MDHEN and CDR2 SYDVKM. CDR3 DNA sequence: TGTGCCAGCAGTCTCCCGGGACAGGGGATTAATATGTATGGCTACACCTTC. This sequence encodes CASSLPGQGINMYGYTF.

This clonotype was found many times. The chain links TRBV28 to TRBJ2-7, with 11 bases fitting TRBD2. The germline V gene has CDR1 MDHEN and CDR2 SYDVKM. The junction had 13 bases not matched to a gene; V was cut back by 2 bases and J by 1 base. The CDR3 runs to 19 residues. CDR3: CASSLRGVLAGGTSYEQYV. The CDR3, as DNA: TGTGCCAGCAGTTTAAGGGGTGTGCTAGCGGGAGGAACTTCCTACGAGCAGTACGTC.

This clonotype was counted a few times. The chain recombines TRBV6-2 or TRBV6-3 with TRBJ2-7; TRBD2 matches 11 bases. J gave up 3 bases and V 5 bases, and 9 bases lay outside the gene matches. Germline lookup yields CDR1 MNHEY and CDR2 SVGEGT. CDR3 length equals 16 residues. The chain's CDR3 is CASSKIKGLADYEQYV. In DNA, the CDR3 is TGTGCCAGCAGTAAGATAAAGGGACTAGCGGACTACGAGCAGTACGTC.

This clonotype came up a few times. V usage is TRBV6-5 and J usage is TRBJ2-1, with D perhaps TRBD2 (6 bases). Per germline, CDR1 MNHEY and CDR2 SVGAGI. This CDR3 has 16 amino acids. V lost 7 bases, J lost 4 bases, and 20 bases lay in between. The CDR3 protein is CASNAGGGIRYNEQFF. CDR3 coding DNA: TGTGCCAGCAACGCCGGTGGGGGGATAAGATACAATGAGCAGTTCTTC.

This clonotype was picked up many times. The rearrangement joins TRBV7-2 to TRBJ2-1; 9 bases agree with TRBD2. The CDR3 has 15 residues. CDR1 is SGHTA, CDR2 FQGNSA, per germline. V dropped 1 base and J dropped 7; count of bases not matched to a gene: 5. The CDR3 DNA follows: TGTGCCAGCAGCTTAGGGGGTAGCGGGAGTAATGAGCAGTTCTTC. This codes for CASSLGGSGSNEQFF.

A remark on this clonotype: One end of the junction varies from germline; a read error may be responsible. The gene calls are TRBV7-2 and TRBJ2-2; possibly TRBD2 for D (6 bases). CDR1 and CDR2 from the germline V gene are SGHTA and FQGNSA. This CDR3 is built from 16 residues. CDR3: CASSLPGRGPTRELFF. CDR3 bases: TGTGCCAGCAGCTTACCCGGGAGAGGTCCCACCCGGGAGCTGTTTTTT.

This sequence joins TRBV29-1 and TRBJ2-7; D possibly matches TRBD1 or TRBD2 (5 bases each). Germline-derived CDR1 and CDR2 are SQVTM and ANQGSEA. With 6 bases removed from V and 4 bases from J, the gap between germline ends came to 13 bases. The CDR3 extends over 12 amino acids. CDR3 residues: CSVGDGAYEQYF. CDR3 DNA sequence: TGCAGCGTAGGGGACGGAGCATACGAGCAGTACTTC.

The rearrangement uses TRBV7-2 and TRBJ2-3, with TRBD2 matching over 7 bases. The CDR3 extends over 20 amino acids. Germline V gene data show CDR1 as SGHTA and CDR2 as FQGNSA. Trimming cost V 5 bases and J 0 bases; bases outside gene matches: 20. In nucleotides, the CDR3 is TGTGCCAGCAGCCCACGGGACTACGAACACCCCAAATCTAGCACAGATACGCAGTATTTT. It is translated as CASSPRDYEHPKSSTDTQYF.

This clonotype was seen only a few times. The chain combines TRBV6-1 with TRBJ2-7, with no clear D. In germline, CDR1 is MNHNS, CDR2 SASEGT. CDR3 length: 14 amino acids. The V end was cut by 6 bases, the J end by 3 bases, with 15 bases between. CDR3 sequence: CASSAWSPNYEQYV. The DNA for the CDR3 is TGTGCCAGCAGCGCGTGGAGTCCCAACTACGAGCAGTACGTC.

The J gene is TRBJ2-1, the V gene TRBV11-1; the match to TRBD2 covers 12 bases. This CDR3 has 17 amino acids. Germline CDR1 and CDR2: SGHAT and FQDESV (reference sequence). V trimming: 5 bases; J trimming: 6 bases; junction bases outside the gene matches: 11. The CDR3 DNA follows: TGTGCCAGCAGCCCCCCGACTAGCGGGAGCCTTGGCAATGAGCAGTTCTTC. Translation gives CASSPPTSGSLGNEQFF.

This chain connects TRBV6-1 to TRBJ1-5; the D is unclear. Trimming cost V 6 bases and J 0 bases, with 15 bases left between them. CDR1 is MNHNS and CDR2 is SASEGT in the germline V gene. This CDR3 is built from 16 residues. CDR3 coding DNA: TGTGCCAGCAGCATAGTTACCCCCACTAGCAATCAGCCCCAGCATTTT. This sequence encodes CASSIVTPTSNQPQHF.

This clonotype was seen ten or more times. V gene TRBV28 combines with J gene TRBJ2-1; 11 bases line up with TRBD2. Trimming removed 5 bases from V and 6 bases from J; junction bases left unmatched: 12. Germline V lookup: CDR1 MDHEN, CDR2 SYDVKM. This CDR3 comprises 17 residues. The CDR3: CASSPYPTSGSGNEQFF. In DNA, the CDR3 is TGTGCCAGCAGTCCCTACCCCACTAGCGGGAGCGGCAATGAGCAGTTCTTC.